A selection of T cell receptor beta chains follows, all from one sample in a study of shared clonotypes between healthy human individuals. Data came from immunoSEQ multiplex PCR; TCRdb stores just in-frame clones and leaves some out. Of 2.3 million or so clones listed, approximately 93% are singletons. Sequencing input: naive CD4+ T cells from PBMCs. These TCRs come from a man aged 18-30 years in good health. Some clones in this sample may be carry-over from other donors' samples. Both conserved end residues are part of each CDR3. Clone sizes are given selectively: once, few, many, or a class where the clone is expanded.

clone_size: .; j_call: TRBJ2-5; v_call: TRBV19; cdr3_aa: CASSMGTGPEETQYF
clone_size: .; j_call: TRBJ2-5; v_call: TRBV7-2; cdr3_aa: CASGRTTLQETQYF
clone_size: once; j_call: TRBJ2-7; v_call: TRBV5-4; cdr3_aa: CASSGGLAGGIYEQYF
clone_size: .; j_call: TRBJ1-4; v_call: TRBV5-4; cdr3_aa: CASSPAGSRGNEKLFF
clone_size: .; j_call: TRBJ2-3; v_call: TRBV20-1; cdr3_aa: CSAPEDPQYF
clone_size: .; j_call: TRBJ2-7; v_call: TRBV10-3; cdr3_aa: CAITGTSGSSYEQYF
clone_size: .; j_call: TRBJ2-2; v_call: TRBV15; cdr3_aa: CATSRGLAGGLNTGELFF
clone_size: .; j_call: TRBJ2-7; v_call: TRBV5-1; cdr3_aa: CASSLVSSGAHYFF
clone_size: .; j_call: TRBJ1-1; v_call: TRBV5-4; cdr3_aa: CASSTRHLNTEAFF
clone_size: .; j_call: TRBJ1-3; v_call: TRBV28; cdr3_aa: CASSLWALRGSGNTIYF
clone_size: .; j_call: TRBJ1-5; v_call: TRBV25-1; cdr3_aa: CASRGVGQPQHF
clone_size: .; j_call: TRBJ2-6; v_call: TRBV5-1; cdr3_aa: CASSGGESSGANVLTF
clone_size: .; j_call: TRBJ2-7; v_call: TRBV4-2; cdr3_aa: CASSQDEAHKGSEQYF
clone_size: .; j_call: TRBJ2-7; v_call: TRBV27; cdr3_aa: CASSQPGTSGFYEQYF
clone_size: .; j_call: TRBJ2-7; v_call: TRBV28; cdr3_aa: CASSMLGTSGRYEQYF
clone_size: .; j_call: TRBJ2-1; v_call: TRBV5-1; cdr3_aa: CASSLGTISYNEQFF
clone_size: .; j_call: TRBJ1-5; v_call: TRBV28; cdr3_aa: CASSGPGQGKSQPQHF
clone_size: .; j_call: TRBJ2-4; v_call: TRBV11-3; cdr3_aa: CASSLQGQNIQYF